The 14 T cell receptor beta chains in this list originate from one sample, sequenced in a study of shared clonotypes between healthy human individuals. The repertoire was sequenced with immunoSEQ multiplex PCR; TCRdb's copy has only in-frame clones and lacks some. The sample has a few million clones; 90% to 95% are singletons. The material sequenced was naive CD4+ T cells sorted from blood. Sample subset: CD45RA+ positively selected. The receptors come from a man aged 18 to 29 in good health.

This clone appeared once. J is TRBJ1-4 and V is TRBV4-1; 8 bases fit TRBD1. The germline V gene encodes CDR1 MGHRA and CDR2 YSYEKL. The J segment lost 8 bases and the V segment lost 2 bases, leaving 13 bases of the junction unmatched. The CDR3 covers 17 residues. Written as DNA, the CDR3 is TGCGCCAGCAGCCAAACCCCAGGAACAGGGGGGAGAGAAAAACTGTTTTTT. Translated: CASSQTPGTGGREKLFF.

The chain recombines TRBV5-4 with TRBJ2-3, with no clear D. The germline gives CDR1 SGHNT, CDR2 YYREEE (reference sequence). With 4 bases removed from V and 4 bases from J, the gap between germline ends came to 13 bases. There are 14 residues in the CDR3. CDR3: CASSMAKGSDTQYF. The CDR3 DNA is TGTGCCAGCAGCATGGCCAAGGGCTCAGATACGCAGTATTTT.

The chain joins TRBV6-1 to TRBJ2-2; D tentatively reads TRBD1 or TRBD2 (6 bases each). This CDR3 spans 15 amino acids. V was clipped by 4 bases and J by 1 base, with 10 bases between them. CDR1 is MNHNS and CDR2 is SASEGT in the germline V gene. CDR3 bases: TGTGCCAGCAGTGGGGGGCGGGAGAACACCGGGGAGCTGTTTTTT. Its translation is CASSGGRENTGELFF.

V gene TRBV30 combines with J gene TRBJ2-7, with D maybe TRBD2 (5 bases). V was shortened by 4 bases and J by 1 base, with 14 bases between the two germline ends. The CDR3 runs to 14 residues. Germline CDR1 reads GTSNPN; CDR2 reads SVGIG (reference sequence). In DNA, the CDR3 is TGTGCCTGGACCAAAGGGCTAGCTTCCTACGAGCAGTACTTC. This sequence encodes CAWTKGLASYEQYF.

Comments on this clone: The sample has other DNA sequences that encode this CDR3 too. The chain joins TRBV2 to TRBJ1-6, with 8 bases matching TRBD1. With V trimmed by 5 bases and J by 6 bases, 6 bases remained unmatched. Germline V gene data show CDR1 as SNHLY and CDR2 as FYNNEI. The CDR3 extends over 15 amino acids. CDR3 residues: CASSPPGTGNSPLHF. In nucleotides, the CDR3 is TGTGCCAGCAGTCCCCCCGGGACAGGTAATTCACCCCTCCACTTT.

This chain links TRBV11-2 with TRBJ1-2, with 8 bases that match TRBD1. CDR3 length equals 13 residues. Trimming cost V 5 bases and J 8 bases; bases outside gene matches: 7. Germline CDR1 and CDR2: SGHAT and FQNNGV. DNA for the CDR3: TGTGCCAGCAGCCTCGGACAGGGATGGGGCTACACCTTC. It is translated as CASSLGQGWGYTF.

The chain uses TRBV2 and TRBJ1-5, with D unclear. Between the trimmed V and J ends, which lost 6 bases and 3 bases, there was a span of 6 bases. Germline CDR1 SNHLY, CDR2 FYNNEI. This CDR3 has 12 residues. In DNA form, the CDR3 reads TGTGCCAGCAGCAAAGTCAATCAGCCCCAGCATTTT. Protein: CASSKVNQPQHF.

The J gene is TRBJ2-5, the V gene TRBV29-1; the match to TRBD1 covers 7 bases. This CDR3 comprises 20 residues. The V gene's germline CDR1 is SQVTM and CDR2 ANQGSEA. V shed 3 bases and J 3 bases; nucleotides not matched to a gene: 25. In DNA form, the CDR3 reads TGCAGCGTTGATAAAACAGGGGTAATAAGAGACGCCCGGAGAAAAGAGACCCAGTACTTC. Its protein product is CSVDKTGVIRDARRKETQYF.

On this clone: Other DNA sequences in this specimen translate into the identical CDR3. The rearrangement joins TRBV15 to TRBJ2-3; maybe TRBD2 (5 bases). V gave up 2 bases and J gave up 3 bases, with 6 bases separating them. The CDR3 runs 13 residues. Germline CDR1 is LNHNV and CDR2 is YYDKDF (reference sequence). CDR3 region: CATSRRLTDTQYF. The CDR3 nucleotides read TGTGCCACCAGCAGACGACTAACAGATACGCAGTATTTT.

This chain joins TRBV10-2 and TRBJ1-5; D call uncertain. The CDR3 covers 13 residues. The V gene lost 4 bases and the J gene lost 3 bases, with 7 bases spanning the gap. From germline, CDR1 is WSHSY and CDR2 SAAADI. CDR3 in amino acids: CASSGELNQPQHF. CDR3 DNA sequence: TGCGCCAGCAGTGGGGAGCTCAATCAGCCCCAGCATTTT.

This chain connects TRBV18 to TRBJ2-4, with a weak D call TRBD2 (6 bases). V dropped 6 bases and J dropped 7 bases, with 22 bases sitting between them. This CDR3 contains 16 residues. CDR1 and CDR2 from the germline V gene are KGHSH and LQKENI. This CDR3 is CASSNAGTGQQNIQYF. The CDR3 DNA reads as TGTGCCAGCTCTAACGCGGGGACGGGGCAGCAGAACATTCAGTACTTC.

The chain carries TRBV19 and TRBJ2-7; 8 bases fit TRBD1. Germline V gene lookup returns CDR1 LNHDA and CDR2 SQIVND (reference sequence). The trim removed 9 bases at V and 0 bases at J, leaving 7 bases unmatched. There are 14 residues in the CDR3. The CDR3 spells CASKDRASSYEQYF. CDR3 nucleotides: TGTGCCAGCAAGGACAGGGCAAGCTCCTACGAGCAGTACTTC. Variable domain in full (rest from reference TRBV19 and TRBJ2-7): DGGITQSPKYLFRKEGQNVTLSCEQNLNHDAMYWYRQDPGQGLRLIYYSQIVNDFQKGDIAEGYSVSREKKESFPLTVTSAQKNPTAFYLCASKDRASSYEQYFGPGTRLTVT.

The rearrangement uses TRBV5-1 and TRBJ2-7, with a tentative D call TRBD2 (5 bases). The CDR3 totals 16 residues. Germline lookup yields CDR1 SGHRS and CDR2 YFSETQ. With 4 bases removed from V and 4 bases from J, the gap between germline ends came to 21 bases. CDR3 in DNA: TGCGCCAGCAGCCCCCTCGGGGAACCACCCCAGTACGAGCAGTACTTC. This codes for CASSPLGEPPQYEQYF.

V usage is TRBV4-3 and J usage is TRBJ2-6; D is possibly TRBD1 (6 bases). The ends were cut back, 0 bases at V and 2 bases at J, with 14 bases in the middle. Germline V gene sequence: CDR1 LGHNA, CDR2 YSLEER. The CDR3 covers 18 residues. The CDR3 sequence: CASSQDIGGIPGANVLTF. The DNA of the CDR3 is TGCGCCAGCAGCCAAGATATAGGGGGAATTCCTGGGGCCAACGTCCTGACTTTC.